This T cell receptor (beta chain) emerged from a study of blood T cell repertoires in COVID-19. Study at large: Acute and convalescent COVID-19 samples came from the United States, Italy and Spain. PBMCs, B-cell-depleted T cells, or T cells provided the cDNA or gDNA that made up the material.

Authors' data handling: Reference gene primers were amplified, and this amplification served to estimate nucleated cell counts. Assay: immunoSEQ multiplex PCR; the TCRdb copy retains only in-frame clones and omits some. That table gives V, J and clone size, and the DNA gave D and trimming. The sample shows a few hundred thousand clones, around 90% of them seen only once. After removal of 3 bases from V and 8 bases from J, the junction contained 3 bases not matched to a gene. This CDR3 has 14 residues. Germline V gives CDR1 LNHDA, CDR2 SQIVND (reference sequence). A Seattle source enrolled patients during active infection and followed them longitudinally.

The TCR comes from a woman in her 50s with COVID-19, enrolled during active disease. The chain recombines TRBV19 with TRBJ1-6; 8 nucleotides match TRBD1. The sample taken for sequencing was peripheral blood. CDR3 DNA sequence: TGTGCCAGTAGTATCGACAGGGGCTATTCACCCCTCCACTTT. Translating gives CASSIDRGYSPLHF.